These T cell receptor beta chains were read from a single sample in a study of CD8 T cells in ankylosing spondylitis. Using its own MiXCR run on the 5' RACE reads, TCRdb lists one record per CDR3 protein. The table lists more than 250,000 distinct CDR3 sequences, 7% to 9% of them singletons. Sample: blood, either unsorted or a sorted T cell fraction (not recorded which). These receptors were collected from a male donor with ankylosing spondylitis. The CDR3 runs from the conserved cysteine through the conserved F or W. D genes are given only for firm matches. Expanded clones get a size class; other rows say once, few or many, or leave the size out.

v_call	j_call	d_call	clone_size	cdr3_nt	cdr3_aa
TRBV5-1	TRBJ2-7	.	.	TGCGCCAGCAGCTTGGAGCCCCCGGATGATGGTTACGAGCAGTACTTC	CASSLEPPDDGYEQYF
TRBV7-9	TRBJ2-1	.	few	TGTGCCAGCAGCCCCTTTCCGAGCTCCTACAATGAGCAGTTCTTC	CASSPFPSSYNEQFF
TRBV15	TRBJ2-7	TRBD2	.	TGTGCCACCAGCAGAGTTCTAGCGGTACGATACGAGCAGTACTTC	CATSRVLAVRYEQYF
TRBV9	TRBJ1-1	TRBD1	many	TGTGCCAGCAGCAGACAGGGGGGTGAAGCTTTCTTT	CASSRQGGEAFF
TRBV27	TRBJ2-7	.	.	TGTGCCAGCAGTTTATCCGGGGGTACCTACGAGCAGTACTTC	CASSLSGGTYEQYF
TRBV18	TRBJ2-1	TRBD2	few	TGTGCCAGCTCAGAGGCTAGCGGGGAGAGGAATGAGCAGTTCTTC	CASSEASGERNEQFF
TRBV28	TRBJ2-1	.	few	TGTGCCAGCAGTTTACCTATCCCCAATGAGCAGTTCTTC	CASSLPIPNEQFF
TRBV7-9	TRBJ2-1	.	.	TGTGCCAGCAGCCCCCTGGGCAGTGAGCAGTTCTTC	CASSPLGSEQFF
TRBV28	TRBJ2-7	TRBD1	few	TGTGCCAGCAGTTGGGACAGGGGGCGAGACGAGCAGTACTTC	CASSWDRGRDEQYF
TRBV6-2/TRBV6-3	TRBJ2-1	TRBD2	few	TGTGCCAGCAGACTAGCGGGATACTACAATGAGCAGTTCTTC	CASRLAGYYNEQFF
TRBV5-6	TRBJ2-1	TRBD1	.	TGTGCCAGCCACTCCGGGACAGCCTACAATGAGCAGTTCTTC	CASHSGTAYNEQFF
TRBV5-1	TRBJ1-6	TRBD1	many	TGCGCCAGCAGCGCCGGACAGGGCGGTTCACCCCTCCACTTT	CASSAGQGGSPLHF
TRBV19	TRBJ2-3	.	few	TGTGCCAGTAGTACCGACAGGACCGTCACAGATACGCAGTATTTT	CASSTDRTVTDTQYF
TRBV6-1	TRBJ1-2	.	many	TGTGCCAGCAGTGAAGATCAGGGTTTCGGCTACACCTTC	CASSEDQGFGYTF
TRBV5-1	TRBJ2-1	.	few	TGCGCCAGCAGCTTGAGTCCAGGGGATCGAAATGAGCAGTTCTTC	CASSLSPGDRNEQFF
TRBV28	TRBJ1-1	.	many	TGTGCCAGCAGCCTAGCAGTAAGGTACGGAGAAGCTTTCTTT	CASSLAVRYGEAFF
TRBV7-2	TRBJ2-7	.	.	TGTGCCAGCAGCTTGCCCCGGGACGGGGCCTCCTACGAGCAGTACTTC	CASSLPRDGASYEQYF
TRBV2	TRBJ2-1	TRBD2	.	TGTGCCGGTACTAGCGGGGTCGACAATGAGCAGTTCTTC	CAGTSGVDNEQFF
TRBV25-1	TRBJ1-5	.	many	TGTGCCAGCAGTGCCCAACAGGGACCGAGCAATCAGCCCCAGCATTTT	CASSAQQGPSNQPQHF
TRBV15	TRBJ2-1	TRBD2	.	TGTGCCACCAGCTCGGGACTAGCGGGAGACCATGAGCAGTTCTTC	CATSSGLAGDHEQFF
TRBV10-3	TRBJ2-1	TRBD1	few	TGTGCCATCAGTGAAGCCGACAGGGGGCTATACAATGAGCAGTTCTTC	CAISEADRGLYNEQFF
TRBV28	TRBJ2-7	TRBD1	few	TGTGCCAGCAGCTCCGGGACAGCCATGTCATTTTACGAGCAGTACTTC	CASSSGTAMSFYEQYF
TRBV20-1	TRBJ2-1	TRBD2	many	TGCAGTGCTCAATCTAGCGGCCCCTACAATGAGCAGTTCTTC	CSAQSSGPYNEQFF
TRBV27	TRBJ2-7	.	.	TGTGCCAGCAGTTCACGGGAGACAGGGTTTTTACCCGAGCAGTACTTC	CASSSRETGFLPEQYF
TRBV28	TRBJ2-7	.	.	TGTGCCAGCAGTCCCAGGGGAACTAGTTTGAGGAACGAGCAGTACTTC	CASSPRGTSLRNEQYF
TRBV20-1	TRBJ1-5	.	.	TGCAGTGCTAGGGCACAGGGCTCCGGGCAGCCCCAGCATTTT	CSARAQGSGQPQHF